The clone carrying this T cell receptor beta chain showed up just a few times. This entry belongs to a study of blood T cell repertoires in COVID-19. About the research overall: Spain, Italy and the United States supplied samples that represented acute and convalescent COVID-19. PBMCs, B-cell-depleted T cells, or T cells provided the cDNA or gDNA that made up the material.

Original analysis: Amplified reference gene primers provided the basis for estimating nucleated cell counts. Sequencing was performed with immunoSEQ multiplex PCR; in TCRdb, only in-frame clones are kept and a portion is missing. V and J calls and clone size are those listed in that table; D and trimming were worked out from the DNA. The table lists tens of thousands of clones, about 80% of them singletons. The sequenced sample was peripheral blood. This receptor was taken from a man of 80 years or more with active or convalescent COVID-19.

The CDR3 DNA reads as TGTGCCAGCTCACCGGACAGGATCTACGAGCAGTACTTC. Residues: CASSPDRIYEQYF. The rearrangement uses TRBV18 and TRBJ2-7, with 7 bases aligning to TRBD1. The length of the CDR3 is 13 residues. V shed 3 bases, J shed 3 bases, and the junction held 2 bases outside the gene matches. Germline CDR1 KGHSH, CDR2 LQKENI. Full variable domain (missing parts from reference TRBV18 and TRBJ2-7): NAGVMQNPRHLVRRRGQEARLRCSPMKGHSHVYWYRQLPEEGLKFMVYLQKENIIDESGMPKERFSAEFPKEGPSILRIQQVVRGDSAAYFCASSPDRIYEQYFGPGTRLTVT.